The following is a TCR beta chain sequence with its context. The CDR3 length is 18 residues. The germline V gene encodes CDR1 MGHRA and CDR2 YSYEKL. V gave up 0 bases and J gave up 2 bases, with 18 bases separating them. Profiling relied on immunoSEQ multiplex PCR, and the TCRdb table lists in-frame clones only, not all of them. The sample has about 2 million clones; roughly 96% are singletons. The data derive from a study of shared clonotypes between healthy human individuals. The chain recombines TRBV4-1 with TRBJ2-3; a weak D match, TRBD2 (5 bases). The material sequenced was naive CD4+ T cells sorted from blood. Subset of the sample: CD45RA+ positively selected. This sequence was found in a man between 18 and 29 years old in good health. CDR3 bases: TGCGCCAGCAGCCAAGACCCCCCCGTGACGGGATCCACAGATACGCAGTATTTT. Translated, it gives CASSQDPPVTGSTDTQYF.